This T cell receptor (beta chain) was retrieved from a study of cytomegalovirus exposure and HLA in healthy donors (dated by TCRdb to the late 2010s). About the investigation overall: According to an earlier analysis of 587 of the donors, about 179 million T cells yielded 90 million to 140 million unique TCR beta sequences and more than 250 Gb of sequence data. An early release that covered around 590 HLA-typed donors contained approximately 300 gigabases of sequencing data and 80 million or so unique TCR sequences. Of the roughly 410 genotyped donors, 65% to 90% were placed in the genetic ancestry cluster associated with self-reported Caucasian donors. The aim of the study was to test whether cataloging public T cell receptors could identify signatures of past pathogen exposure. The study used immunosequencing to profile the T cell repertoires of some 600 subjects and linked those repertoires to cytomegalovirus serostatus. Besides the first cohort of more than 650 subjects, a separate validation cohort made up of 120 different subjects was used. The study combined high-throughput TCR immunosequencing, statistical association of individual TCRs with disease status, and machine learning to predict cytomegalovirus infection status. To study patterns of TCR occurrence, a later analysis re-analyzed previously published TCR beta repertoires from several hundred donors and added high-resolution HLA genotyping. Rather than using new phenotypic data, the later analysis identified candidate immune exposures from TCR beta sequences and from how often those sequences occurred across donors. To decide whether each TCR beta V gene segment behaved as functional or pseudogenic, an earlier analysis of approximately 600 of the donors relied on high-throughput TCR beta sequencing. Alongside the repertoire data, information on donor age, sex, ethnicity and CMV serostatus was compiled. A later genetic analysis used genome-wide SNP genotypes for about 65% of the roughly 700 donors, treating that subset as a discovery cohort. All discovery cohort repertoires had been generated on a single sequencing platform. HLA typing included class I and class II loci at four-digit resolution. The number of typed donors differed by locus: roughly 629-640 for A, B, C, DRB1 and DQB1; 500 to 550 for DQA1; about 600 for DPA1; and 400 to 480 for DPB1. Five DR-DQ haplotypes were handled as single units for association and clustering, since linkage in the cohort was strong. On average, roughly 250,000 unique TCR beta nucleotide sequences were sequenced per donor among 398 genotyped donors of the cohort, with roughly 20% of those sequences being non-productive.

Libraries were constructed by the immunoSEQ multiplex PCR assay. A mixture of 60 forward primers for TCR Vbeta segments and 13 reverse primers for TCR Jbeta segments was used in the multiplex PCR. Amplification of the CDR3 region of rearranged TCR beta genes was performed with a multiplex PCR assay on genomic DNA. Amplified TCR beta libraries were sequenced as 87-base-pair reads on the Illumina HiSeq System. In the original analysis: A later analysis tallied around 80 million unique TCR beta chains across the 700 or so repertoires, and about 12 million of those chains were shared by two or more donors. To remove PCR and sequencing errors, raw reads were error-corrected and collapsed into unique sequences using a nearest-neighbor algorithm that merged closely related sequences. V, D and J gene segments were assigned by aligning CDR3 sequences to IMGT reference sequences. For a sequence to be retained, a match of at least six nucleotides was required to both a V gene segment and a J gene segment. Rearrangements were classified as productive when the CDR3 lacked stop codons and remained in frame with V and J, and all other rearrangements were classified as non-productive. Following IMGT convention, CDR3 was defined as the stretch from the second conserved V-encoded cysteine to the conserved J-encoded phenylalanine. The earlier analysis of around 640 of the donors excluded sequences that lacked an unambiguous match to a single V gene segment. An earlier analysis of about 600 of the donors called V segments functional above 56.7% productive rearrangements and segregating when the between-donor standard deviation exceeded 5%. To diagnose cytomegalovirus status from the catalog of TCR beta chain sequences, a statistical classification framework was built. In a later analysis, TCR nucleotide sequences were compared against IMGT/GENE-DB human TR gene sequences so that V and J genes could be assigned. A later analysis assigned CDR3 sequences and most-parsimonious VDJ recombination scenarios with the TCRdist pipeline. In a later analysis, every TCR beta chain was defined by the combination of its CDR3 amino acid sequence and its V-gene family, and reads without a unique V-gene family were dropped. A later analysis removed 600 or so highly shared, low-generation-probability nucleotide sequences to deal with suspected cross-contamination and a sequencing artifact. A later analysis calculated a clonal expansion index for each public chain from normalized within-repertoire ranks of inferred template counts. A later analysis computed generation probabilities with a VDJ recombination model fitted to out-of-frame rearrangements, and checked the results against IGoR. A later analysis scored TCR-TCR, TCR-HLA and TCR-CMV co-occurrence with hypergeometric tests, applying a repertoire-size bias correction to TCR pairs. To estimate false discovery rates, a later analysis permuted the HLA or CMV assignments 20 times. In a later analysis, co-occurring TCRs were grouped with DBSCAN, and TCRdist sequence similarity was added when clustering was performed within HLA-allele-positive subsets. For co-occurrence clustering, repertoires with fewer than 30,000 or more than 120,000 public chains were excluded, along with about five repertoires with anomalous nucleotide sharing. The clones in this table, taken by TCRdb from immuneACCESS, are in-frame only. Not every clone is retained; where verified, under half of the shortfall comes from an unresolved V gene, and the cause of the rest is unknown. For V, J and clone size, that table is used; D and trimming come from the DNA. The sample includes roughly 130,000 clones, with under 90% observed a single time. The top ten clonotypes cover around 0.7% of the sample.

Inclusive of the bounding cysteine and phenylalanine, the CDR3 is 14 residues long. Here the CDR3 DNA is all that survives: 42 bases in frame from base 1. As encoded in the germline V gene (reference sequence), CDR1 is GTSNPN while CDR2 is SVGIG. The trim is 4 bases for V and 4 bases for J, with a gap of 16 bases between the germline ends. This clone came up a few times. Its recognized antigen is unknown. Base qualities were left out, and no much larger clone turns up one base away. General conclusions and limits of the study: HLA typing was unavailable for some donors at each locus, so association tests used only the typed subset. The only immune exposure information available for the cohort was CMV serostatus. Presence/absence analyses assumed roughly uniform sequencing depth across donors, an assumption that may not hold. Some IMGT-functional V segments, including TRBV6-2 and TRBV6-3, could not be distinguished by the 87-base-pair reads and were therefore excluded. In a later analysis, TCR association rates were found to vary across HLA loci, with the most associated TCRs seen for DRB1 alleles and the fewest for HLA-C alleles. Because counts were too low, seventeen rarely observed V segments, including chromosome 9 orphons, were excluded from the earlier analysis of about 500 of the donors. It was suggested by the authors that the approach could potentially be generalized to other disease states and immunological phenotypes. Several of the top co-occurrence clusters appeared to be linked to parvovirus B19, influenza, CMV and Epstein-Barr virus, according to a later analysis. In this cohort, only TCR beta chains were sequenced, and detectable features were limited by the absence of alpha or paired-chain data. Broadly in line with IMGT annotations, most TCR beta V segments showed up in productive rearrangements about 87% or about 30% of the time in an earlier analysis of several hundred of the donors. V-gene and J-gene trimming of TCR beta chains was associated with a missense DCLRE1C variant in a later genetic analysis, and the association was replicated in an independent cohort. A group of highly shared sequence variants was considered likely to be a technical artifact of the sequencing pipeline. Most CMV-associated TCR beta chains appeared to be HLA-restricted in a later analysis, and the HLA associations seemed to be driven largely by CMV exposure. A further reported finding was that TCR beta sequences accurately predicted the HLA-A and HLA-B alleles for most subjects in the first cohort. At a false discovery rate of 0.05, a later analysis linked approximately 18,000 TCR beta sequences to specific HLA alleles. Most TCR sequences were seen in very few donors, while some public TCRs were found in many individuals. Correlated functional status among segregating V segments might be attributable to linkage disequilibrium, but an unknown experimental factor could not be ruled out. The classifier was reported to diagnose cytomegalovirus status with high specificity and sensitivity in both the original and validation cohorts. In vitro tests confirmed that three of the cytomegalovirus-associated TCR beta chains recognize cytomegalovirus antigens. Assigning TCR associations to individual alleles was difficult when HLA alleles, especially DR and DQ, strongly co-occurred. In the study, 164 TCR beta chains were listed as associated with cytomegalovirus. In a later genetic analysis, fewer N-insertions in productive TCRs were reported among donors in an Asian-associated ancestry cluster than the roughly 700-donor mean. Compared with equally common non-associated chains, HLA-associated TCR beta chains in a later analysis were more clonally expanded and had lower generation probabilities.

The cohort was made up of 666 healthy bone marrow donors. Cohort members were all nominally healthy when sampled, although unrecorded immune exposures were likely present. The donor was CMV seronegative and belonged to the group of 352 seronegative cohort members. Each donor provided a peripheral blood sample, and peripheral blood mononuclear cells were used for TCR beta sequencing. Genomic DNA extraction from the blood cell samples was performed with the Qiagen DNeasy Blood Extraction Kit. Recombination linked TRBV30 to TRBJ1-2; the D segment could be TRBD1, given 6 matching bases. The sample taken for sequencing was PBMCs. The sequence was obtained from a man younger than 35 in good health and CMV-seronegative. The CDR3 protein: CAWTKTGALYGYTF. The DNA reads TGTGCCTGGACCAAGACAGGAGCTCTCTATGGCTACACCTTC. The CDR3, completed at both ends by the reference TRBV30 and TRBJ1-2 genes, gives the full variable domain SQTIHQWPATLVQPVGSPLSLECTVEGTSNPNLYWYRQAAGRGLQLLFYSVGIGQISSEVPQNLSASRPQDRQFILSSKKLLLSDSGFYLCAWTKTGALYGYTFGSGTRLTVV.